The 12 T cell receptor beta chains below come from one sample, sequenced in a study of shared clonotypes between healthy human individuals. Assay used: immunoSEQ multiplex PCR; TCRdb lists only in-frame clones, some missing. This sample has over 400,000 clones, with 81% found just once. The sample taken for sequencing was PBMCs. Receptor source: a woman aged 40 to 49 in good health. Some clones in this sample may be carry-over from other donors' samples.

This clone is medium-sized in the sample. Other DNA variants within this sample encode the same CDR3. This chain joins TRBV5-6 and TRBJ1-2, with D uncertain. Trimming shortened V by 0 bases and J by 7 bases, and 13 bases separated the two germline ends. The CDR3 sequence is 14 residues long. Looked up from germline, CDR1 is SGHDT and CDR2 is YYEEEE. The DNA of the CDR3 is TGTGCCAGCAGCTTGGGCCCGGGTTGGAGTGGCTACACCTTC. Translating gives CASSLGPGWSGYTF.

The chain joins TRBV10-2 to TRBJ2-1; TRBD2 aligns across 8 bases. The CDR3 is made up of 15 amino acids. Germline V gene lookup returns CDR1 WSHSY and CDR2 SAAADI. The V gene end was trimmed by 6 bases and the J gene end by 0 bases; junction bases not matched to a gene: 4. For the CDR3, the DNA is TGCGCCAGCAGGACCAGCGGGGGCTCCTACAATGAGCAGTTCTTC. This encodes CASRTSGGSYNEQFF.

This chain links TRBV5-1 with TRBJ2-2; D might be TRBD1 (6 bases). Trimming took 2 bases from V and 5 from J, leaving 13 bases between them. This CDR3 has 15 residues. Germline-derived CDR1 and CDR2 are SGHRS and YFSETQ. The CDR3 DNA follows: TGCGCCAGCAGCTTCACCGGGACACCGACCGGGGAGCTGTTTTTT. Its protein product is CASSFTGTPTGELFF.

V and J are TRBV29-1 and TRBJ2-3, with 10 bases lining up with TRBD1. CDR1 is SQVTM and CDR2 is ANQGSEA in the germline V gene. Trimming cost V 6 bases and J 5 bases; bases outside gene matches: 2. CDR3 size: 12 residues. This CDR3 reads CSVDRGQDTQYF. The CDR3 nucleotides read TGCAGCGTAGACAGGGGGCAAGATACGCAGTATTTT.

The chain links TRBV4-1 to TRBJ1-5; D is unclear. The CDR3 loop spans 14 amino acids. The V end lost 4 bases, the J end lost 0 bases, and 7 bases lay between the germline ends. Looked up from germline, CDR1 is MGHRA and CDR2 is YSYEKL. The CDR3 sequence: CASSPAYSNQPQHF. The CDR3 DNA follows: TGCGCCAGCAGCCCTGCTTATAGCAATCAGCCCCAGCATTTT.

This clone came up a few times. Other DNA sequences in the sample encode the same CDR3. V gene TRBV11-2 combines with J gene TRBJ1-1, with D unresolved. The CDR3 runs to 13 residues. Trimming pared 1 base from V and 1 base from J, leaving 4 bases between. The germline gives CDR1 SGHAT, CDR2 FQNNGV. This chain's CDR3 is CASSLVENTEAFF. For the CDR3, the DNA is TGTGCCAGCAGCTTAGTTGAGAACACTGAAGCTTTCTTT.

V and J are TRBV28 and TRBJ1-5; 7 nucleotides agree with TRBD1. The CDR3 length is 16 residues. Per germline, CDR1 MDHEN and CDR2 SYDVKM. The V segment lost 3 bases and the J segment 7 bases; nucleotides outside the gene matches: 12. The CDR3 sequence is CASSLGDRTSRQPQHF. The CDR3, as DNA: TGTGCCAGCAGTTTGGGGGACAGAACCTCGCGGCAGCCCCAGCATTTT.

V gene TRBV25-1 combines with J gene TRBJ2-6, with D unclear. Trimming stripped 6 bases from V and 0 bases from J, with 9 bases between. This CDR3 spans 15 amino acids. The germline V gene encodes CDR1 MGHDK and CDR2 SYGVNS. The CDR3 reads CASSWADSGANVLTF. CDR3 bases: TGTGCCAGCAGCTGGGCCGACTCTGGGGCCAACGTCCTGACTTTC.

The chain links TRBV4-2 to TRBJ2-2, with a possible D match to TRBD2 (5 bases). The germline gives CDR1 LGHNA, CDR2 YNFKEQ. The germline V and J ends were trimmed by 0 bases and 4 bases, with 12 bases remaining between them. This CDR3 spans 16 amino acids. The CDR3 loop is CASSQDSGGSTGELFF. The CDR3 bases are TGTGCCAGCAGCCAAGATAGTGGAGGTTCCACCGGGGAGCTGTTTTTT.

In regard to this clone: A far more abundant clone sits one base away, making this likely a read error. The chain is built from TRBV29-1 and TRBJ2-2, with TRBD2 matching over 8 bases. The CDR3 has 16 residues. Germline assignment: CDR1 SQVTM and CDR2 ANQGSEA. Trimming removed 4 bases from V and 10 bases from J; junction bases left unmatched: 17. As DNA, the CDR3 is TGCAGCGTTGTAGGTGGTCCAGCGGGAGCTAGCGAGGAGCTGTTTTTT. It specifies CSVVGGPAGASEELFF.

In regard to this clone: A far more abundant clone sits one base away, making this likely a read error. Within the sample, other DNA sequences also encode this same CDR3. The chain carries TRBV4-1 and TRBJ2-3, with a weak D call TRBD1 (5 bases). Germline CDR1 reads MGHRA; CDR2 reads YSYEKL. The CDR3 spans 18 residues. CDR3 coding DNA: TGCGCTAGCAGCCAAGATGTACCAGGGCCAACTGGGGTAGATACGCAGTATTTT. Its protein product is CASSQDVPGPTGVDTQYF.

V and J are TRBV4-1 and TRBJ2-1, with TRBD2 matching over 7 bases. This CDR3 region has 17 residues. Germline values: CDR1 MGHRA, CDR2 YSYEKL. J was trimmed by 1 base and V by 2 bases; bases with no gene match: 8. CDR3 protein: CASSQSPLGGSYNEQFF. The CDR3 bases are TGCGCCAGCAGCCAAAGTCCTTTGGGGGGGTCCTACAATGAGCAGTTCTTC.